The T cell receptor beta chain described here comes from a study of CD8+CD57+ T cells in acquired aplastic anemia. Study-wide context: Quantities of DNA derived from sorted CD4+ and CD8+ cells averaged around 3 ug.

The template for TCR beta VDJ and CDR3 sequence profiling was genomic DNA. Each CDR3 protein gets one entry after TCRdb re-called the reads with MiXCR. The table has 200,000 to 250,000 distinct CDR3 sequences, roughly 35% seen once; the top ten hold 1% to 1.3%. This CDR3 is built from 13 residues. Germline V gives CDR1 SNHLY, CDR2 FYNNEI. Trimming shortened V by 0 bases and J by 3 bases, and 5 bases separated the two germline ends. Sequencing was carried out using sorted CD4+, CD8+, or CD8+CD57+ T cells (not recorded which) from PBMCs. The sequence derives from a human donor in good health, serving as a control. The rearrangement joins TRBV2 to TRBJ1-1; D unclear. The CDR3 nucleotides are TGTGCCAGCAGTGAAGCCGATTACACTGAAGCTTTCTTT. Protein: CASSEADYTEAFF.